At least ten counts were recorded for the clone carrying this TCR beta chain. Its antigen is not identified. This entry belongs to a study of T cell repertoires in cytomegalovirus infection. Across the study: Indications of both CMV infection and matching HLA type were provided by public TCR beta signatures. Study observations and caveats: Within the response measured ex vivo, HLA-C-restricted CMV-specific TCR beta clonotypes were dominant.

TCRdb fed the reads into MiXCR, producing one record per CDR3 protein. The repertoire holds fewer than 200,000 distinct CDR3 sequences, with approximately 9.7% as singletons. V was pared by 1 base and J by 5 bases, with 9 bases between. Germline CDR1 reads SGHAT; CDR2 reads FQNNGV. CDR3 length equals 15 residues. The V call is TRBV11-2, the J call TRBJ1-6; D unresolved. The sample comprised PBMCs. The source is a human donor in good health (CMV status not recorded). Some clones in this sample may be carry-over from other donors' samples. CDR3 DNA: TGTGCCAGCAGCTTAGTTGGCCAGAATAATTCACCCCTCCACTTT. Its protein is CASSLVGQNNSPLHF.